The source of this T cell receptor (beta chain) is a study of T cells in Graves' hyperthyroidism and ophthalmopathy. This CDR3 region has 15 residues. This clonotype was recorded only once. Its antigen is currently unknown. The junction departs from the called germline gene at one end, perhaps through a read error. Study-level findings and limits: Clonotypes that were expanded in thyroid above 0.001 mostly appeared in blood too.

Regions amplified from RNA transcripts were the TCR beta CDR3 regions. First-round RT-PCR with HTBI primers amplified the TCR CDR3 region. Each CDR3 protein gets one entry after TCRdb re-called the multiplex PCR reads with MiXCR. The profile covers under 400,000 distinct CDR3 sequences, with 15% to 20% appearing a single time and around 15% taken by the ten largest. Sequenced sample: blood. The source is a woman aged 35 to 49 with Graves' ophthalmopathy. This chain uses TRBV12-3 or TRBV12-4 with TRBJ1-5; no clear D. CDR3 protein: CASSLAIGSNQPQPF. DNA for the CDR3: TGTGCCAGCAGTTTAGCGATAGGAAGCAATCAGCCCCAGCCTTTT.